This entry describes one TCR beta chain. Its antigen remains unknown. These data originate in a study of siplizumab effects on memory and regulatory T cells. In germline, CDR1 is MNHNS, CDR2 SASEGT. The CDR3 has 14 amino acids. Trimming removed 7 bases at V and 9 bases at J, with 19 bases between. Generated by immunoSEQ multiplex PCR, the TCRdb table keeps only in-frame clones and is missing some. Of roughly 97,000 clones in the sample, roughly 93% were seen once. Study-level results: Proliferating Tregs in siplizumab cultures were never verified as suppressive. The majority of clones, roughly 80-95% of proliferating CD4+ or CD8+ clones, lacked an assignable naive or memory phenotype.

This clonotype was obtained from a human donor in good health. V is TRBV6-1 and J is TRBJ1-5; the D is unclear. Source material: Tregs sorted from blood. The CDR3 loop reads CASTTRRELSPQHF. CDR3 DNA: TGTGCCAGCACCACCAGGAGGGAATTATCGCCCCAGCATTTT.